This T cell receptor beta chain was sequenced for a study of blood T cells in healthy people across ages. Together with a sample-barcoded 5' primer, a J-beta primer mix was included in a second PCR lasting about 7 to 11 cycles. TCRdb reanalysed the 5' RACE reads using MiXCR and keeps one entry per CDR3 protein. The data contain over 1,500,000 distinct CDR3 sequences, approximately 50% of them singletons. The CDR3 covers 16 residues. From germline, CDR1 is SGHRS and CDR2 YFSETQ. The V gene end was trimmed by 4 bases and the J gene end by 1 base; junction bases not matched to a gene: 9. Sample: blood. The TCR originated in a woman aged 35 to 49 in good health. The V and J genes are TRBV5-1 and TRBJ2-5, with 8 bases lining up with TRBD1. CDR3 nucleotide sequence: TGCGCCAGCAGCCGGACTCCACAGGGGGTCCAAGAGACCCAGTACTTC. It is translated as CASSRTPQGVQETQYF.